Following are 32 T cell receptor beta chains from one sample sequenced in a study of blood T cell repertoires in COVID-19. Clones were sequenced by immunoSEQ multiplex PCR, and TCRdb holds only the in-frame ones, with some missing. The sample contains tens of thousands of clones, around 87% of which appear only once. What was sequenced was peripheral blood. Receptors were obtained from a man aged 50 or older with active COVID-19.

The V and J genes are TRBV7-7 and TRBJ2-2, with D unresolved. Trimming pared 5 bases from V and 6 bases from J, leaving 13 bases between. The CDR3 has 14 amino acids. CDR1 is SSHAT and CDR2 is FNYEAQ in the germline V gene (reference sequence). CDR3 residues: CASSRTYSAGELFF. The CDR3 region has the DNA TGTGCCAGCAGCCGTACCTACAGTGCCGGGGAGCTGTTTTTT.

V usage is TRBV5-4 and J usage is TRBJ2-2; TRBD2 aligns across 7 bases. The CDR3 sequence is 15 residues long. Germline V gene sequence: CDR1 SGHNT, CDR2 YYREEE (reference sequence). V dropped 2 bases and J dropped 1; count of bases not matched to a gene: 2. The CDR3, as DNA: TGTGCCAGCAGCTTAACGGGGGGGAACACCGGGGAGCTGTTTTTT. This codes for CASSLTGGNTGELFF. The full variable domain, completed using reference TRBV5-4 and TRBJ2-2, is ETGVTQSPTHLIKTRGQQVTLRCSSQSGHNTVSWYQQALGQGPQFIFQYYREEENGRGNFPPRFSGLQFPNYSSELNVNALELDDSALYLCASSLTGGNTGELFFGEGSRLTVL.

V usage is TRBV5-6 and J usage is TRBJ2-3; D call uncertain. CDR1 SGHDT and CDR2 YYEEEE come from the germline V gene. The CDR3 is made up of 12 amino acids. V was trimmed by 6 bases and J by 4 bases, leaving 9 bases between them. DNA for the CDR3: TGTGCCAGCACCCGTCCCCCAGATACGCAGTATTTT. Its translation: CASTRPPDTQYF.

The J gene is TRBJ1-6, the V gene TRBV15, with a possible D match to TRBD1 (6 bases). The germline V gene has CDR1 LNHNV and CDR2 YYDKDF (reference sequence). The CDR3 consists of 14 residues. V lost 4 bases and J 6 bases, leaving 10 bases between the germline ends. CDR3 nucleotide sequence: TGTGCCACCAGCATATTACAGGGTAATTCACCCCTCCACTTT. Translating gives CATSILQGNSPLHF.

This chain joins TRBV4-3 and TRBJ1-4; possibly TRBD1 for D (5 bases). V was shortened by 3 bases and J by 7 bases, with 9 bases between the two germline ends. This CDR3 contains 13 residues. Germline CDR1 is LGHNA and CDR2 is YSLEER. The CDR3 reads CASSHSQGEKLFF. Written as DNA, the CDR3 is TGCGCCAGCAGCCACAGTCAGGGTGAAAAACTGTTTTTT.

This clone was counted between two and nine times. V usage is TRBV7-2 and J usage is TRBJ2-7; D not certain. Trimming stripped 5 bases from V and 5 bases from J, with 16 bases between. Germline-derived CDR1 and CDR2 are SGHTA and FQGNSA. This CDR3 spans 14 amino acids. CDR3 sequence reads: CASSPVGWSDEQYF. The CDR3 nucleotides read TGTGCCAGCAGCCCAGTGGGCTGGTCCGACGAGCAGTACTTC.

This clone has a handful of counts. J is TRBJ1-1 and V is TRBV19; TRBD1 agrees at 8 bases. Germline-derived CDR1 and CDR2 are LNHDA and SQIVND (reference sequence). Unmatched junction bases numbered 9, after V lost 5 bases and J lost 13 bases. This CDR3 spans 12 amino acids. CDR3 sequence reads: CASSSGQGRDFF. For the CDR3, the DNA is TGTGCCAGTAGTTCCGGACAGGGTAGGGATTTCTTT.

The chain recombines TRBV5-1 with TRBJ2-3; 7 bases align to TRBD1. The CDR3 is 14 residues long. The ends lost 4 bases at V and 2 bases at J; junction bases unmatched: 4. The germline V gene encodes CDR1 SGHRS and CDR2 YFSETQ. DNA of the CDR3: TGCGCCAGCAGCCCGGGACAGACCACAGATACGCAGTATTTT. Protein product: CASSPGQTTDTQYF.

This chain links TRBV18 with TRBJ2-3; D unresolved. CDR3 length: 15 residues. Germline CDR1 reads KGHSH; CDR2 reads LQKENI. Trimming stripped 8 bases from V and 2 bases from J, with 17 bases between. The CDR3 DNA reads TGTGCCAGCACCCTACAGAATTCTTTCACAGATACGCAGTATTTT. This sequence encodes CASTLQNSFTDTQYF.

The gene calls are TRBV7-2 and TRBJ2-1, with D possibly being TRBD1 (5 bases). Per the germline V gene, CDR1 is SGHTA and CDR2 is FQGNSA. This CDR3 spans 15 amino acids. The V end was cut by 5 bases, the J end by 0 bases, with 11 bases between. CDR3 DNA: TGTGCCAGCAGCGAGGACATAGGCTCCTACAATGAGCAGTTCTTC. This sequence encodes CASSEDIGSYNEQFF.

The chain uses TRBV18 and TRBJ1-4, with TRBD1 identical over 7 bases. Trimming removed 6 bases from V and 5 bases from J; junction bases left unmatched: 9. This CDR3 has 15 amino acids. The germline V gene encodes CDR1 KGHSH and CDR2 LQKENI. The CDR3 nucleotides read TGTGCCAGCTCGATTCCCGGGACAGCAAATGAAAAACTGTTTTTT. As protein: CASSIPGTANEKLFF.

V is TRBV11-2 and J is TRBJ1-2; no firm D call. The CDR3 has 16 amino acids. V dropped 1 base and J dropped 2 bases, with 14 bases sitting between them. Germline V gene lookup returns CDR1 SGHAT and CDR2 FQNNGV. The CDR3 nucleotides are TGTGCCAGCAGCTTAGGTAGCTTCAATCCCAACTATGGCTACACCTTC. The encoded protein is CASSLGSFNPNYGYTF.

The chain has TRBV5-1 and TRBJ1-2, with a possible D match to TRBD1 (5 bases). Looked up from germline, CDR1 is SGHRS and CDR2 is YFSETQ. The length of the CDR3 is 17 residues. The germline V and J ends were trimmed by 4 bases and 3 bases, with 22 bases remaining between them. CDR3 loop: CASSPFGQGPIDYGYTF. In nucleotides, the CDR3 is TGCGCCAGCAGCCCCTTTGGCCAGGGCCCCATCGACTATGGCTACACCTTC. Using reference TRBV5-1 and TRBJ1-2 for the parts outside the CDR3, the full variable domain is KAGVTQTPRYLIKTRGQQVTLSCSPISGHRSVSWYQQTPGQGLQFLFEYFSETQRNKGNFPGRFSGRQFSNSRSEMNVSTLELGDSALYLCASSPFGQGPIDYGYTFGSGTRLTVV.

This clone was counted once. The rearrangement joins TRBV5-1 to TRBJ2-7; 12 bases align to TRBD2. The ends lost 4 bases at V and 3 bases at J; junction bases unmatched: 2. Germline V lookup: CDR1 SGHRS, CDR2 YFSETQ. CDR3 length equals 14 residues. Here the CDR3 reads CASSMTSGSYEQYF. The CDR3 nucleotides read TGCGCCAGCAGCATGACTAGCGGGAGCTACGAGCAGTACTTC. Together with reference TRBV5-1 and TRBJ2-7, the CDR3 gives the full variable domain: KAGVTQTPRYLIKTRGQQVTLSCSPISGHRSVSWYQQTPGQGLQFLFEYFSETQRNKGNFPGRFSGRQFSNSRSEMNVSTLELGDSALYLCASSMTSGSYEQYFGPGTRLTVT.

The chain links TRBV5-6 to TRBJ2-2, with TRBD2 matching over 7 bases. J gave up 0 bases and V 3 bases, and 5 bases lay outside the gene matches. Germline values: CDR1 SGHDT, CDR2 YYEEEE. The CDR3 runs 16 residues. CDR3 residues: CASSWGGPTNTGELFF. As DNA, the CDR3 is TGTGCCAGCAGCTGGGGGGGACCCACGAACACCGGGGAGCTGTTTTTT.

This chain uses TRBV2 with TRBJ2-1; TRBD2 aligns across 15 bases. In germline, CDR1 is SNHLY, CDR2 FYNNEI. With 7 bases clipped from V and 7 bases from J, the junction kept 11 bases outside the gene matches. This CDR3 comprises 17 residues. The CDR3 DNA follows: TGTGCCAGCAAGGGACTAGCGGGAGGTGGCCGTGGGAATGAGCAGTTCTTC. This gives the protein CASKGLAGGGRGNEQFF.

J is TRBJ1-1 and V is TRBV5-1; TRBD1 matches 8 bases. Looked up from germline, CDR1 is SGHRS and CDR2 is YFSETQ. J was trimmed by 7 bases and V by 4 bases; bases with no gene match: 6. The CDR3 sequence is 13 residues long. CDR3 residues: CASSTGGANEAFF. CDR3 sequence (DNA): TGCGCCAGCAGCACAGGGGGGGCGAATGAAGCTTTCTTT.

This chain links TRBV10-3 with TRBJ2-5; D unclear. This CDR3 has 11 residues. Germline V gene sequence: CDR1 ENHRY, CDR2 SYGVKD. The germline V and J ends were trimmed by 8 bases and 2 bases, with 6 bases remaining between them. DNA of the CDR3: TGTGCCATCGGGCAGCAAGAGACCCAGTACTTC. It translates to CAIGQQETQYF.

The chain combines TRBV27 with TRBJ2-2, with TRBD1 matching over 8 bases. The CDR3 is 13 residues long. V was clipped by 8 bases and J by 5 bases; unmatched bases: 4. The germline gives CDR1 MNHEY, CDR2 SMNVEV (reference sequence). CDR3 nucleotide sequence: TGTGCCAGCCGCAGGGGGCAAACCGGGGAGCTGTTTTTT. It codes for CASRRGQTGELFF.

The chain uses TRBV5-6 and TRBJ2-7, with D maybe TRBD1 (5 bases). From germline, CDR1 is SGHDT and CDR2 YYEEEE. This CDR3 spans 14 amino acids. V was trimmed by 0 bases and J by 4 bases, leaving 11 bases between them. The CDR3: CASSLAGRAYEQYF. CDR3 nucleotides: TGTGCCAGCAGCTTGGCCGGCAGGGCGTACGAGCAGTACTTC.

The genes are TRBV10-3 and TRBJ1-2; a weak D match, TRBD1 (5 bases). V was clipped by 3 bases and J by 0 bases, with 20 bases between them. The germline V gene encodes CDR1 ENHRY and CDR2 SYGVKD. The CDR3 spans 18 residues. The CDR3 region is CAISDRWAGKVTNYGYTF. CDR3 sequence (DNA): TGTGCCATCAGTGATAGGTGGGCAGGGAAAGTAACTAACTATGGCTACACCTTC.

This chain connects TRBV4-3 to TRBJ1-4; a possible D gene is TRBD1 (6 bases). This CDR3 has 14 residues. V lost 2 bases and J lost 3, with 7 bases in between. In germline, CDR1 is LGHNA, CDR2 YSLEER. The CDR3 loop reads CASSQQGSNEKLFF. Here the CDR3 DNA reads TGCGCCAGCAGCCAACAGGGGTCTAATGAAAAACTGTTTTTT.

V and J are TRBV7-9 and TRBJ2-3; TRBD2 aligns across 8 bases. The CDR3 loop spans 15 amino acids. CDR1 and CDR2 (germline): SEHNR, FQNEAQ (reference sequence). Trimming cost V 2 bases and J 3 bases; bases outside gene matches: 4. The CDR3 loop is CASSLPAGATDTQYF. CDR3 nucleotides: TGTGCCAGCAGCTTACCAGCGGGAGCAACAGATACGCAGTATTTT.

The chain combines TRBV7-2 with TRBJ2-5; 14 bases agree with TRBD2. The germline V gene has CDR1 SGHTA and CDR2 FQGNSA. J gave up 3 bases and V 5 bases, and 8 bases lay outside the gene matches. The CDR3 loop spans 17 amino acids. The CDR3 spells CASSPRPGLAGEETQYF. CDR3 DNA sequence: TGTGCCAGCAGCCCAAGACCGGGACTAGCGGGAGAAGAGACCCAGTACTTC.

The chain carries TRBV6-1 and TRBJ2-6, with TRBD2 identical over 8 bases. Germline-derived CDR1 and CDR2 are MNHNS and SASEGT. The length of the CDR3 is 18 residues. The ends lost 3 bases at V and 4 bases at J; junction bases unmatched: 11. This CDR3 is CASSDGLGRGIGANVLTF. The CDR3 bases are TGTGCCAGCAGTGATGGACTCGGGAGGGGAATAGGGGCCAACGTCCTGACTTTC.

The chain recombines TRBV19 with TRBJ1-1; no firm D call. There are 10 residues in the CDR3. Germline V gene sequence: CDR1 LNHDA, CDR2 SQIVND (reference sequence). The germline V and J ends were trimmed by 8 bases and 11 bases, with 12 bases remaining between them. The CDR3 nucleotides read TGTGCCAGTTCAGGCTTAAGGGCTTTCTTT. This encodes CASSGLRAFF.

The chain employs TRBV18 and TRBJ2-7; D uncertain. CDR3 length: 11 amino acids. Per germline, CDR1 KGHSH and CDR2 LQKENI. Trimming took 5 bases from V and 7 from J, leaving 9 bases between them. The CDR3 region has the DNA TGTGCCAGCTCAAGAGAGGAGGAGCAGTACTTC. Translating gives CASSREEEQYF. Together with reference TRBV18 and TRBJ2-7, the CDR3 gives the full variable domain: NAGVMQNPRHLVRRRGQEARLRCSPMKGHSHVYWYRQLPEEGLKFMVYLQKENIIDESGMPKERFSAEFPKEGPSILRIQQVVRGDSAAYFCASSREEEQYFGPGTRLTVT.

The J gene is TRBJ2-2, the V gene TRBV19, with TRBD1 matching over 7 bases. With V trimmed by 3 bases and J by 1 base, 2 bases remained unmatched. Germline V gene data show CDR1 as LNHDA and CDR2 as SQIVND (reference sequence). This CDR3 contains 15 residues. The chain's CDR3 is CASSMWTGNTGELFF. In DNA, the CDR3 is TGTGCCAGTAGTATGTGGACAGGGAACACCGGGGAGCTGTTTTTT.

The rearrangement joins TRBV6-2 or TRBV6-3 to TRBJ1-5, with 9 positions matching TRBD1. The V and J ends lost 5 bases and 7 bases, in that order; junction bases with no gene match: 9. Germline V gene sequence: CDR1 MNHEY, CDR2 SVGEGT. The CDR3 is made up of 15 amino acids. In nucleotides, the CDR3 is TGTGCCAGCAGTCGAACAGGGGGCCTTATCCAGCCCCAGCATTTT. It translates to CASSRTGGLIQPQHF.

The rearrangement uses TRBV4-3 and TRBJ2-1; D remains unclear. CDR3 length equals 15 residues. V lost 1 base, J lost 2 bases, and 9 bases lay in between. The germline V gene has CDR1 LGHNA and CDR2 YSLEER. The CDR3 bases are TGCGCCAGCAGCCAAGGGCTAGTCCCCTACAATGAGCAGTTCTTC. Protein sequence: CASSQGLVPYNEQFF.

The rearrangement joins TRBV4-2 to TRBJ2-1; 7 nucleotides agree with TRBD2. Looked up from germline, CDR1 is LGHNA and CDR2 is YNFKEQ. V lost 2 bases and J lost 8; bases outside the gene matches: 12. The CDR3 runs to 16 residues. The CDR3 region is CASSQQRDVRWDEQFF. The CDR3 region has the DNA TGTGCCAGCAGCCAACAGCGGGACGTCCGATGGGATGAGCAGTTCTTC.

The chain couples TRBV2 to TRBJ1-2; D call uncertain. V lost 4 bases and J 8 bases, leaving 11 bases between the germline ends. The CDR3 length is 12 residues. Germline V CDR1 and CDR2: SNHLY, FYNNEI. The CDR3 sequence: CASSGGLSGYTF. The CDR3 DNA sequence: TGTGCCAGCAGTGGAGGTTTGAGCGGCTACACCTTC.